The 14 T cell receptor beta chains below were found in one sample sequenced in a study of T cells in Graves' hyperthyroidism and ophthalmopathy (dated by TCRdb to the late 2010s). The library was produced with multiplex PCR. Sequencing used an Illumina HiSeq 2000. The TCR beta CDR3 regions were amplified from the RNA transcripts. The TCR CDR3 was subjected to a first round of RT-PCR using the HTBI primer set and the Qiagen OneStep RT-PCR kit. Using fastp trimming at Q25 and MiXCR clonotype assembly, TCRdb reanalyzed the public sequencing data and kept in-frame beta chains. Under each unique CDR3 protein, matching rows form one entry showing the most common genes and DNA. For this sample there are hundreds of thousands of distinct CDR3 sequences; roughly 13% appear just once. The ten largest clonotypes hold 20% to 25% of the sample. The sequenced sample consisted of blood. The source of these receptors is a woman aged 25 to 45 with Graves' hyperthyroidism.

This clonotype appeared many times. V and J are TRBV28 and TRBJ1-4; D unclear. This CDR3 spans 14 amino acids. V dropped 6 bases and J dropped 10 bases, with 18 bases sitting between them. Germline V gene lookup returns CDR1 MDHEN and CDR2 SYDVKM. CDR3 sequence reads: CASRDEKGSVKLFF. CDR3 in DNA: TGTGCCAGCAGGGACGAAAAAGGAAGTGTAAAACTGTTTTTT.

V gene TRBV7-8 combines with J gene TRBJ1-2; D ambiguous. The V and J ends lost 0 bases and 7 bases respectively, with 21 bases between them. The CDR3 spans 17 residues. Germline loops: CDR1 SGHVS, CDR2 FQNEAQ. CDR3 region: CASSLAKTRDRSGGYTF. The DNA of the CDR3 is TGTGCCAGCAGCTTAGCTAAGACTAGAGATCGGAGCGGTGGCTACACCTTC.

There are a few counts of this clonotype. The chain has TRBV29-1 and TRBJ1-5; no clear D. Per the germline V gene, CDR1 is SQVTM and CDR2 is ANQGSEA. The CDR3 totals 13 residues. V lost 6 bases, J lost 1 base, and 10 bases lay in between. CDR3 in DNA: TGCAGCGTCGGTCTCGAGAGCAATCAGCCCCAGCATTTT. Protein product: CSVGLESNQPQHF.

This clonotype appeared once. With a much larger clone just one base away, this may be a read error. The V and J genes are TRBV9 and TRBJ1-5; D call uncertain. This CDR3 region has 15 residues. The germline CDR1 and CDR2 sequences are SGDLS and YYNGEE. The CDR3 nucleotides are TGTGCCAGCAGCGTAGGGGCCAGTAGCAATCAGCCCCAGCAGTTT. Its protein is CASSVGASSNQPQQF.

This chain uses TRBV30 with TRBJ1-1; D might be TRBD1 (6 bases). The V end lost 5 bases, the J end lost 1 base, and 11 bases lay between the germline ends. The CDR3 spans 13 residues. Germline V gene lookup returns CDR1 GTSNPN and CDR2 SVGIG (reference sequence). The CDR3 sequence: CAWGTHGNTEAFF. The CDR3, as DNA: TGTGCCTGGGGGACACATGGGAACACTGAAGCTTTCTTT. The whole variable domain, remainder taken from reference TRBV30 and TRBJ1-1, is SQTIHQWPATLVQPVGSPLSLECTVEGTSNPNLYWYRQAAGRGLQLLFYSVGIGQISSEVPQNLSASRPQDRQFILSSKKLLLSDSGFYLCAWGTHGNTEAFFGQGTRLTVV.

This clonotype was observed at least ten times. The chain couples TRBV2 to TRBJ2-7, with D perhaps matching TRBD2 (6 bases). The CDR3 length is 12 residues. Germline V CDR1 and CDR2: SNHLY, FYNNEI. V lost 6 bases, J lost 4 bases, and 10 bases lay in between. In DNA form, the CDR3 reads TGTGCCAGCAGCGGGAGCAGGTACGAGCAGTACTTC. This codes for CASSGSRYEQYF.

The chain joins TRBV29-1 to TRBJ2-7; 9 nucleotides align to TRBD1. The CDR3 length is 13 residues. With V trimmed by 4 bases and J by 1 base, 2 bases remained unmatched. Germline CDR1 is SQVTM and CDR2 is ANQGSEA. The CDR3 region is CSVADRGSYEQYF. The DNA for the CDR3 is TGCAGCGTTGCGGACAGGGGTTCCTACGAGCAGTACTTC.

This clonotype was counted at least ten times. The rearrangement uses TRBV28 and TRBJ2-7, with D perhaps assigned TRBD1 or TRBD2 (6 bases each). CDR1 is MDHEN, CDR2 SYDVKM, per germline. Trimming left V 10 bases short and J 0 bases short, with 13 bases between. The CDR3 is 13 residues long. The CDR3 DNA sequence: TGTGCCACCACAGGGACTCTCTCCTACGAGCAGTACTTC. This gives the protein CATTGTLSYEQYF.

This clonotype was detected only a few times. The V and J genes are TRBV2 and TRBJ2-7, with D unclear. V was shortened by 6 bases and J by 5 bases, with 8 bases between the two germline ends. This CDR3 has 11 amino acids. Germline CDR1 and CDR2: SNHLY and FYNNEI. CDR3 sequence: CASRERDEQYF. The DNA for the CDR3 is TGTGCCAGCAGGGAAAGAGACGAGCAGTACTTC.

This clonotype has a handful of counts. V usage is TRBV27 and J usage is TRBJ2-7; 10 bases are shared with TRBD1. Germline V gene sequence: CDR1 MNHEY, CDR2 SMNVEV (reference sequence). Trimming removed 5 bases from V and 5 bases from J; junction bases left unmatched: 9. The length of the CDR3 is 15 residues. DNA for the CDR3: TGTGCCAGCAGTATTCCGGGACAGGGGTCCCACGAGCAGTACTTC. Amino acid sequence: CASSIPGQGSHEQYF.

The J gene is TRBJ2-6, the V gene TRBV18, with D unresolved. The germline V gene encodes CDR1 KGHSH and CDR2 LQKENI. Trimming removed 8 bases from V and 0 bases from J, with 14 bases in between. The CDR3 extends over 16 amino acids. The CDR3 region is CASQRLTLSGANVLTF. CDR3 DNA: TGTGCCAGCCAACGACTGACACTCTCTGGGGCCAACGTCCTGACTTTC. The variable domain in full, with the rest retrieved from reference TRBV18 and TRBJ2-6, is NAGVMQNPRHLVRRRGQEARLRCSPMKGHSHVYWYRQLPEEGLKFMVYLQKENIIDESGMPKERFSAEFPKEGPSILRIQQVVRGDSAAYFCASQRLTLSGANVLTFGAGSRLTVL.

This clonotype showed up many times. The genes are TRBV11-2 and TRBJ2-1, with D uncertain. CDR3 size: 12 residues. Germline CDR1 reads SGHAT; CDR2 reads FQNNGV. The V and J ends lost 3 bases and 5 bases respectively, with 5 bases between them. The CDR3 DNA sequence: TGTGCCAGCAGCTTCGCACACAATGAGCAGTTCTTC. Residues: CASSFAHNEQFF.

The gene calls are TRBV6-1 and TRBJ2-1; the match to TRBD2 covers 10 bases. V shed 5 bases and J 1 base; nucleotides not matched to a gene: 11. This CDR3 is 18 amino acids long. CDR1 and CDR2 from the germline V gene are MNHNS and SASEGT. The CDR3 coding sequence is TGTGCCAGCAGTTATTCCCCGGGACTAGCGTCATCCTACAATGAGCAGTTCTTC. It translates to CASSYSPGLASSYNEQFF.

Many counts were recorded for this clonotype. The rearrangement links TRBV20-1 to TRBJ2-2; no reliable D call. The CDR3 is 15 amino acids. Germline values: CDR1 DFQATT, CDR2 SNEGSKA (reference sequence). V dropped 1 base and J dropped 0 bases, with 9 bases sitting between them. This CDR3 is CSARGETPNTGELFF. In DNA, the CDR3 is TGCAGTGCTAGAGGAGAGACACCGAACACCGGGGAGCTGTTTTTT.